The clone carrying this T cell receptor beta chain has at least ten counts. No antigen is known for it. The sample belongs to a study of breast tumors, draining lymph nodes, adjacent tissues. V lost 0 bases, J lost 2 bases, and 11 bases lay in between. This CDR3 region has 16 residues. The germline V gene encodes CDR1 SGHDN and CDR2 FVKESK. Axillary draining lymph nodes of breast cancer patients supplied the node samples. Study-wide points: Data only fit, rather than demonstrated, lymph node origin of most tumor T cells.

TCRdb analysed the multiplex PCR reads with MiXCR anew, one entry per CDR3 protein. The sample consists of roughly 120,000 distinct CDR3 sequences, just under 20% of them appearing once. The sequenced material came from axillary lymph node tissue. The sequence was collected from a female donor with breast cancer. Some clones in this sample may be carry-over from other donors' samples. The chain employs TRBV14 and TRBJ1-3; D call uncertain. This chain's CDR3 is CASSQDRVLTGNTIYF. For the CDR3, the DNA is TGTGCCAGCAGCCAAGATAGGGTTCTGACTGGAAACACCATATATTTT.